The T cell receptor beta chain described here comes from a study of blood T cell repertoires in COVID-19. About the research overall: Italy, Spain and the United States were the sources of the convalescent and acute COVID-19 samples. T cells, B-cell-depleted T cells, or PBMCs supplied cDNA or gDNA.

Data came from immunoSEQ multiplex PCR; TCRdb stores just in-frame clones and leaves some out. This sample has more than 200,000 clones, with roughly 80% found just once. Germline assignment: CDR1 MGHDK and CDR2 SYGVNS. V was cut by 8 bases and J by 8 bases, with 12 bases left in between. CDR3 length: 11 amino acids. Sequenced sample: peripheral blood. V and J are TRBV25-1 and TRBJ1-2; D is possibly TRBD1 (6 bases). This clonotype was obtained from a man between 50 and 59 years old with active or convalescent COVID-19. The CDR3 loop is CASSGGQGYTF. Here the CDR3 DNA reads TGTGCCAGCTCCGGGGGGCAAGGCTACACCTTC.